This TCR beta chain was recorded in a study of T cell responses to AZD1222 COVID-19 vaccine. As regards this clone: The antigen is not known.

The assay was immunoSEQ multiplex PCR, and TCRdb's table has in-frame clones only and misses some. This sample carries about 110,000 clones, around 94% of them seen once, and the ten largest clones take roughly 2%. Study-wide points: The breadth and depth of Spike-specific TCRs increased once two AZD1222 doses had been given. At baseline, just a handful of AZD1222 recipients tested seropositive. White British ancestry dominated among donors, who included more females, and clonal diversity was possibly underestimated.

This CDR3 spans 16 amino acids. Germline CDR1 SEHNR, CDR2 FQNEAQ (reference sequence). V trimming: 1 base; J trimming: 1 base; junction bases outside the gene matches: 4. The rearrangement uses TRBV7-9 and TRBJ1-5; 7 nucleotides agree with TRBD1. The receptor comes from an adult in good health. This specimen consisted of peripheral blood, obtained on day 0 of AZD1222 vaccination. This CDR3 is CASSLGGTESNQPQHF. CDR3 DNA sequence: TGTGCCAGCAGCTTAGGAGGGACAGAGAGCAATCAGCCCCAGCATTTT.